These 14 T cell receptor beta chains were all obtained from the same sample, sequenced in a study of T cells in lung cancer brain metastases. Generated by immunoSEQ multiplex PCR, the TCRdb table keeps only in-frame clones and is missing some. Among roughly 5,000 clones listed, less than 90% were seen once. Input material: tumor tissue from the primary lung tumor. The receptors come from a man in his 70s with non-small cell lung cancer.

This chain links TRBV29-1 with TRBJ1-4; no clear D gene. Germline CDR1 and CDR2: SQVTM and ANQGSEA. The CDR3 length is 12 residues. The V end lost 7 bases, the J end lost 7 bases, and 13 bases lay between the germline ends. The CDR3 bases are TGCAGCGGGAGGGCGCCGAGTGAAAAACTGTTTTTT. This sequence encodes CSGRAPSEKLFF. Full variable domain (missing parts from reference TRBV29-1 and TRBJ1-4): SAVISQKPSRDICQRGTSLTIQCQVDSQVTMMFWYRQQPGQSLTLIATANQGSEATYESGFVIDKFPISRPNLTFSTLTVSNMSPEDSSIYLCSGRAPSEKLFFGSGTQLSVL.

This rearrangement joins TRBV15 to TRBJ2-2; D may be TRBD1 (6 bases). The CDR3 consists of 15 residues. The V end lost 4 bases, the J end lost 1 base, and 10 bases lay between the germline ends. Per germline, CDR1 LNHNV and CDR2 YYDKDF (reference sequence). CDR3 loop: CATSTKGQNTGELFF. CDR3 bases: TGTGCCACCAGCACCAAGGGACAGAACACCGGGGAGCTGTTTTTT.

The genes are TRBV21-1 and TRBJ1-5; the D call in the table, TRBD1, was not verified against the DNA. TRBV21-1 is assigned pseudogene status. The CDR3 is 16 amino acids. Here the CDR3 DNA reads TGTGCCAGCAGCAAAGCGCTGGCAGGGGCGGATCAGCCCCAGCATTTT. Residues: CASSKALAGADQPQHF.

The chain recombines TRBV7-9 with TRBJ2-5, with TRBD2 matching over 8 bases. The germline V gene encodes CDR1 SEHNR and CDR2 FQNEAQ (reference sequence). J gave up 1 base and V 7 bases, and 8 bases lay outside the gene matches. The length of the CDR3 is 15 residues. The CDR3 bases are TGTGCCAGCACCATTCCCAGCGGGGGCCAAGAGACCCAGTACTTC. Its protein product is CASTIPSGGQETQYF.

The V gene is TRBV6-5, the J gene TRBJ1-2; tentative D call: TRBD1 (5 bases). The V end was cut by 5 bases, the J end by 2 bases, with 12 bases between. Germline CDR1 MNHEY, CDR2 SVGAGI. The CDR3 is made up of 14 amino acids. Written as DNA, the CDR3 is TGTGCCAGCAGTCGACTGGGGCTGAACTATGGCTACACCTTC. This gives the protein CASSRLGLNYGYTF.

V and J are TRBV5-1 and TRBJ2-7; D not certain. Germline lookup yields CDR1 SGHRS and CDR2 YFSETQ. The CDR3 loop spans 12 amino acids. V was clipped by 0 bases and J by 3 bases, with 4 bases between them. CDR3 sequence (DNA): TGCGCCAGCAGCTTGGATGGCTACGAGCAGTACTTC. The encoded protein is CASSLDGYEQYF.

This clone occurred once. The chain links TRBV19 to TRBJ2-3, with D perhaps matching TRBD1 or TRBD2 (5 bases each). V was clipped by 10 bases and J by 2 bases, with 19 bases between them. CDR1 is LNHDA and CDR2 is SQIVND in the germline V gene (reference sequence). This CDR3 has 15 amino acids. The CDR3 loop is CATSLGRALTDTQYF. The CDR3 DNA follows: TGTGCCACCAGCCTGGGGCGGGCCCTCACAGATACGCAGTATTTT. The full variable domain, rest sourced from reference TRBV19 and TRBJ2-3, is DGGITQSPKYLFRKEGQNVTLSCEQNLNHDAMYWYRQDPGQGLRLIYYSQIVNDFQKGDIAEGYSVSREKKESFPLTVTSAQKNPTAFYLCATSLGRALTDTQYFGPGTRLTVL.

The chain carries TRBV5-1 and TRBJ1-3; a weak D match, TRBD1 (5 bases). The germline CDR1 and CDR2 sequences are SGHRS and YFSETQ. This CDR3 is built from 14 residues. Trimming stripped 7 bases from V and 0 bases from J, with 11 bases between. CDR3 in DNA: TGCGCCAGCGGATTGGGGGGCTCTGGAAACACCATATATTTT. Amino acids: CASGLGGSGNTIYF.

The genes are TRBV27 and TRBJ1-5; D unclear. The CDR3 has 15 amino acids. V lost 4 bases, J lost 6 bases, and 16 bases lay in between. From germline, CDR1 is MNHEY and CDR2 SMNVEV (reference sequence). The CDR3, as DNA: TGTGCCAGCAGTTCGCGGCGTATCGTGGGTCAGCCCCAGCATTTT. Translated: CASSSRRIVGQPQHF.

In regard to this clone: The sample contains more than one DNA sequence encoding this CDR3. The chain uses TRBV30 and TRBJ2-1; D not resolved. Per the germline V gene, CDR1 is GTSNPN and CDR2 is SVGIG (reference sequence). Trimming left V 2 bases short and J 7 bases short, with 6 bases between. The CDR3 is 11 amino acids. CDR3 protein: CAWSPANEQFF. The CDR3 DNA reads TGTGCCTGGAGTCCGGCGAATGAGCAGTTCTTC.

The chain uses TRBV7-9 and TRBJ2-3, with 7 bases lining up with TRBD1. CDR3 size: 15 residues. V lost 5 bases, J lost 0 bases, and 5 bases stayed unmatched. Per germline, CDR1 SEHNR and CDR2 FQNEAQ (reference sequence). This CDR3 reads CASSPGQISTDTQYF. Here the CDR3 DNA reads TGTGCCAGCAGCCCGGGACAGATTAGCACAGATACGCAGTATTTT.

This chain uses TRBV9 with TRBJ2-7; D is unclear. Trimming removed 2 bases at V and 0 bases at J, with 6 bases between. Looked up from germline, CDR1 is SGDLS and CDR2 is YYNGEE. This CDR3 contains 13 residues. This chain's CDR3 is CASSVADSYEQYF. The DNA for the CDR3 is TGTGCCAGCAGCGTGGCAGACTCCTACGAGCAGTACTTC. Full variable domain (remainder filled in from reference TRBV9 and TRBJ2-7): DSGVTQTPKHLITATGQRVTLRCSPRSGDLSVYWYQQSLDQGLQFLIQYYNGEERAKGNILERFSAQQFPDLHSELNLSSLELGDSALYFCASSVADSYEQYFGPGTRLTVT.

V gene TRBV7-8 combines with J gene TRBJ1-1, with D unresolved. The germline gives CDR1 SGHVS, CDR2 FQNEAQ. Trimming left V 2 bases short and J 2 bases short, with 9 bases between. CDR3 length equals 14 residues. The CDR3 is CASSLSSFNTEAFF. As DNA, the CDR3 is TGTGCCAGCAGCTTATCCAGTTTCAACACTGAAGCTTTCTTT.

The chain carries TRBV18 and TRBJ1-3, with D possibly matching TRBD1 (6 bases). The CDR3 has 17 amino acids. Trimming stripped 3 bases from V and 2 bases from J, with 17 bases between. Per the germline V gene, CDR1 is KGHSH and CDR2 is LQKENI. CDR3 sequence: CASSPAGGGGAGNTIYF. Here the CDR3 DNA reads TGTGCCAGCTCACCGGCGGGGGGCGGAGGCGCTGGAAACACCATATATTTT.